This entry features one T cell receptor beta chain sequence. Its antigen is unidentified. The data stem from a study of T cells expressing NK-cell markers. TCRdb reprocessed the 5' RACE reads, with one entry per CDR3 protein and no DNA. The sample totals 350,000 to 500,000 distinct CDR3 sequences. The study's findings and limits: What remained unclear was the HCMV specificity of expanded NKG2C+ T cell clones. The leading position in the CD3+CD56-NKG2C+ fraction of several donors also went to these clonotypes. Dominant NKG2C+ clonotypes were found to form roughly 1.0-7.5% of CD8+ T cells in a handful of donors.

The CDR3 covers 15 residues. CDR1 is SGHTA and CDR2 is FQGNSA in the germline V gene. Input material: blood T cells: a sorted CD56 or NKG2C T cell subset, CD4+ or CD8+ T cells, or bulk PBMC T cells (not recorded which). The chain uses TRBV7-2 and TRBJ2-1; TCRdb picks TRBD2, but there is no DNA to check that call. This receptor was identified in a woman aged 18-70 years in good health. CDR3 loop: CASSYLAGAGNEQFF. The full variable domain, rest sourced from reference TRBV7-2 and TRBJ2-1, is GAGVSQSPSNKVTEKGKDVELRCDPISGHTALYWYRQSLGQGLEFLIYFQGNSAPDKSGLPSDRFSAERTGGSVSTLTIQRTQQEDSAVYLCASSYLAGAGNEQFFGPGTRLTVL.